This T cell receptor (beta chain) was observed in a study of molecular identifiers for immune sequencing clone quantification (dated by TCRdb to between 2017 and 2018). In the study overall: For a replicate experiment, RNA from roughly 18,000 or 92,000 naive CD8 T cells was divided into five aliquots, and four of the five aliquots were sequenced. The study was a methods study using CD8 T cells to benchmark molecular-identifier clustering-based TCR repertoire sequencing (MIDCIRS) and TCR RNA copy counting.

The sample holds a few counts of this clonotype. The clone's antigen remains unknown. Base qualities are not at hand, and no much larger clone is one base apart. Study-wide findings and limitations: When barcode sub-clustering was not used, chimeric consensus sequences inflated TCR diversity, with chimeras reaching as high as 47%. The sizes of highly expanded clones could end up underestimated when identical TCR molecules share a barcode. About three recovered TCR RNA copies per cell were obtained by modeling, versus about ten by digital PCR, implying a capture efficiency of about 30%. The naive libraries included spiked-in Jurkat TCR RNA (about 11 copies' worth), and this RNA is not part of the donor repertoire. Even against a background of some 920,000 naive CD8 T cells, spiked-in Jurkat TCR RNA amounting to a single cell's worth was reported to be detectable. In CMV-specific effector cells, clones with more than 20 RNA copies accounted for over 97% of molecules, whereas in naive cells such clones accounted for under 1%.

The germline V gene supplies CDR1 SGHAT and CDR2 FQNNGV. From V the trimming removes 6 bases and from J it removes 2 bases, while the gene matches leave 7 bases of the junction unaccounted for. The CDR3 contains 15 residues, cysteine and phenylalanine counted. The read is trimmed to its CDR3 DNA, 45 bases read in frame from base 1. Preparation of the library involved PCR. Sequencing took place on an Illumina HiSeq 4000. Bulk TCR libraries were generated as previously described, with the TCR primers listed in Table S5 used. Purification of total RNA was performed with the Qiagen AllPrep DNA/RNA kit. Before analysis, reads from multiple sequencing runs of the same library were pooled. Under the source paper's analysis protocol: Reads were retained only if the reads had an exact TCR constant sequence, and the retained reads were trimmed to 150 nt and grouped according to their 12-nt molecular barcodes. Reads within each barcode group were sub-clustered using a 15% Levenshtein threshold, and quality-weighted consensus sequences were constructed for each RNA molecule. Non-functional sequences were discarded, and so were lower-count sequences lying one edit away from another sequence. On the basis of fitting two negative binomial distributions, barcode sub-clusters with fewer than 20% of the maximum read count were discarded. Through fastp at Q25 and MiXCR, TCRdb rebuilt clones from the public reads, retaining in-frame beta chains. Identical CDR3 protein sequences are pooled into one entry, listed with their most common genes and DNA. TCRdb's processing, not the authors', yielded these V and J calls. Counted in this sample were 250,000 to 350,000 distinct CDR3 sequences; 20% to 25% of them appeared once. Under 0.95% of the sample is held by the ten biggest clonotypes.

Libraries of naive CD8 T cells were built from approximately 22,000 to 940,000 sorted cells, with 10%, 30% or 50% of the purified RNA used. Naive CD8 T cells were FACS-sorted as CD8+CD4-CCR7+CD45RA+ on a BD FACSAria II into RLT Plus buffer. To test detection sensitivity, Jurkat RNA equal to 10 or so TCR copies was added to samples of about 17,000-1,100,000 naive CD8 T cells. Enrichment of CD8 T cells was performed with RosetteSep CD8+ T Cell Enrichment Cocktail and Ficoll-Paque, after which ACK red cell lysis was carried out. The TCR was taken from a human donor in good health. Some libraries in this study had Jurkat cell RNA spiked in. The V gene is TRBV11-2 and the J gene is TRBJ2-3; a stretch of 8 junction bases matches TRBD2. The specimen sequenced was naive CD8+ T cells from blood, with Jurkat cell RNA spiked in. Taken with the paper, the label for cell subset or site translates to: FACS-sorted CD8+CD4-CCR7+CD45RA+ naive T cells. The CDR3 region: CASSLGTRTTDTQYF. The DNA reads TGTGCCAGCAGTTTGGGGACTAGGACCACAGATACGCAGTATTTT.